This T cell receptor beta chain was found in a study of vaccination effects on CD4 cells after COVID-19. Notes on this clone: The antigen remains unidentified.

In the ViraFEST assay, antigen-specific CD4+ clonotypes were identified by expansion after peptide-pool stimulation. A 10-day culture period preceded the isolation of CD4+ T cells. Neither prior SARS-CoV-2 infection nor positive nucleocapsid antibodies were present in the vaccine recipients. Cultures received IL-2 medium that replaced half the medium on days 3 and 7. The CDR3 has 15 residues. The germline V gene encodes CDR1 LNHNV and CDR2 YYDKDF (reference sequence). V was shortened by 5 bases and J by 5 bases, with 18 bases between the two germline ends. Profiled with immunoSEQ multiplex PCR; TCRdb holds only in-frame clones, not every one. Found here are about 70,000 clones, over 70% of them singletons; the top ten hold 10% to 15%.

The clonotype originates from a human donor who received a COVID-19 vaccine. The specimen comprised CD4+ T cells from PBMCs cultured with SARS-CoV-2 spike peptides, sampled before COVID-19 vaccination. The J gene is TRBJ1-1, the V gene TRBV15, with D maybe TRBD1 (6 bases). CDR3 DNA sequence: TGTGCCACCAGCCCCGGAACGGGGGCACTAACTGAAGCTTTCTTT. It translates to CATSPGTGALTEAFF. The variable domain in full, completed from reference TRBV15 and TRBJ1-1, reads DAMVIQNPRYQVTQFGKPVTLSCSQTLNHNVMYWYQQKSSQAPKLLFHYYDKDFNNEADTPDNFQSRRPNTSFCFLDIRSPGLGDTAMYLCATSPGTGALTEAFFGQGTRLTVV.